Ten or more counts support the clone carrying this T cell receptor (beta chain). Its matching antigen is unknown. This CDR3 is built from 17 residues. From germline, CDR1 is KGHDR and CDR2 SFDVKD. Germline trimming cut 0 bases from V and 4 bases from J; bases unmatched to any gene: 8. TCR beta libraries were made by quantitative 5'-RACE with molecular barcodes. TCRdb fed the 5' RACE reads into MiXCR, producing one record per CDR3 protein. Of fewer than 250,000 distinct CDR3 sequences listed, around 25% are singletons. This sample was taken from a study of CD8 T cells in ankylosing spondylitis. General observations from the study: Ankylosing spondylitis blood seemed to carry a telltale TCR beta motif made of roughly eight highly homologous variants.

The chain recombines TRBV24-1 with TRBJ2-3; the match to TRBD2 covers 8 bases. The receptor's source is a male donor with ankylosing spondylitis or in good health (not recorded which). Specimen: blood, either unsorted or a sorted T cell fraction (not recorded which). The DNA of the CDR3 is TGTGCCACCAGTGATTTGCGTGTGACTAGCGCTTCAGATACGCAGTATTTT. This codes for CATSDLRVTSASDTQYF.